The rows below give T cell receptor beta chains drawn from one sample of a study of vaccination effects on CD4 cells after COVID-19. Their cognate antigens are unknown. The data were produced by immunoSEQ multiplex PCR, yet TCRdb's version contains in-frame clones alone and is incomplete. The sample has some 30,000 clones; 72% are singletons. Sequenced material: CD4+ T cells from PBMCs cultured with SARS-CoV-2 spike peptides, taken before COVID-19 vaccination. All receptors come from a human donor who received a COVID-19 vaccine. CDR3s include the opening cysteine and the closing phenylalanine or tryptophan. D genes are given only for firm matches.

D gene	J gene	V gene	CDR3 protein
TRBD2	TRBJ2-3	TRBV6-4	CASSEGTTSTDTQYF
TRBD1	TRBJ2-4	TRBV19	CATGTGEFKNIQYF
-	TRBJ2-7	TRBV5-1	CASSLEMRIQDEQYF
TRBD2	TRBJ2-2	TRBV27	CASLAGVNTGELFF
TRBD1	TRBJ1-5	TRBV18	CASSPGQGANQPQHF
-	TRBJ2-3	TRBV6-6	CASNTGTSYTDTQYF
-	TRBJ2-1	TRBV12-3/TRBV12-4	CASKISGKQFF
TRBD1	TRBJ1-2	TRBV3-1/TRBV3-2	CASSQEVQGARGYTF
TRBD1	TRBJ2-7	TRBV6-2/TRBV6-3	CASSYSPGQGYEQYF
-	TRBJ2-3	TRBV2	CASTPSSGTDTQYF
-	TRBJ2-3	TRBV5-1	CASSSRGSTDTQYF
TRBD1	TRBJ1-4	TRBV19	CASSLQGRFEKLFF
-	TRBJ1-5	TRBV12-3/TRBV12-4	CASSLAENQPQHF
TRBD1	TRBJ1-2	TRBV10-3	CAISRQGTNYGYTF
TRBD1	TRBJ2-2	TRBV5-1	CASSPGQPNTGELFF
-	TRBJ1-2	TRBV11-2	CASSLSEDYGYTF
TRBD2	TRBJ2-2	TRBV6-5	CASSYLAGGPPGELFF
-	TRBJ2-2	TRBV7-2	CASSLDTGELFF
TRBD1	TRBJ1-4	TRBV19	CASRPGTGVAKLFF
-	TRBJ2-7	TRBV12-3/TRBV12-4	CASSQRVAYEQYF
TRBD2	TRBJ2-1	TRBV6-4	CASSAPGGEQFF
TRBD1	TRBJ1-2	TRBV29-1	CSVDFQGAGYGYTF
TRBD2	TRBJ2-2	TRBV10-1	CASSESGLREGRTVTGELFF
-	TRBJ1-1	TRBV6-1	CASSEAPFGRAFF
TRBD2	TRBJ2-3	TRBV4-1	CASSRRTSGGSTDTQYF